The TCR beta chain under discussion was sequenced for a study of technical replicates of blood from several donors. Method: immunoSEQ multiplex PCR; TCRdb's copy keeps in-frame clones and lacks some. The repertoire consists of 91,000 or so clones, with approximately 94% occurring once and the leading ten covering around 0.33%. This CDR3 has 15 amino acids. Trimming removed 0 bases from V and 0 bases from J, with 7 bases in between. Germline V gives CDR1 SGDLS, CDR2 YYNGEE. The rearrangement joins TRBV9 to TRBJ2-1; a possible D gene is TRBD2 (6 bases). Sequences were obtained from T cells isolated from PBMCs. The clonotype originates from a human donor in good health. Written as DNA, the CDR3 is TGTGCCAGCAGCGTAGTCGGGAGCTCCTACAATGAGCAGTTCTTC. It codes for CASSVVGSSYNEQFF.